This T cell receptor (beta chain) was sequenced during a study of memory CD4+ T cells and cytomegalovirus serostatus. The sort gate was single viable CD3+CD4+CD8-CD45RO+ cells for memory CD4+ T cells. Measured with immunoSEQ multiplex PCR; TCRdb has only the in-frame clones, and not every one. This table has about 61,000 clones, roughly 80% appearing once. The source is an adult in good health and CMV-seronegative. The source material was memory CD4+ T cells from blood.

The DNA of the CDR3 is TGTGCCAGCAGTGAGTCTGGCGGGACAAACTCCTACGAGCAGTACTTC. Protein product: CASSESGGTNSYEQYF. This chain joins TRBV25-1 and TRBJ2-5; D is perhaps TRBD1 or TRBD2 (6 bases each). The J call may not be correct, given that the DNA end is closer to TRBJ2-7. This CDR3 spans 16 amino acids. Germline assignment: CDR1 MGHDK and CDR2 SYGVNS.